This T cell receptor beta chain stems from a study of cytomegalovirus exposure and HLA in healthy donors. PCR amplification relied on 60 Vbeta primers (plus 13 Jbeta primers). The repertoire was sequenced with immunoSEQ multiplex PCR; TCRdb's copy has only in-frame clones and lacks some. The sample contains about 130,000 clones, 77% of which appear only once. Per germline, CDR1 MGHRA and CDR2 YSYEKL. V dropped 4 bases and J dropped 7 bases, with 16 bases sitting between them. The CDR3 sequence is 14 residues long. The sample comprised PBMCs. The J gene is TRBJ1-1, the V gene TRBV4-1, with D tentatively TRBD1 (5 bases). The origin of this receptor is a male donor in good health and CMV-seropositive. As DNA, the CDR3 is TGCGCCAGCAGCCTGCGGGGGGAGGAATATGAAGCTTTCTTT. Its translation: CASSLRGEEYEAFF.